This T cell receptor (beta chain) was observed in a study of T-cell memory formation after mild COVID-19 (dated by TCRdb to 2020 to 2022). Background on the whole study: Most TCR sequence clusters were specific to one of the two donors. Longitudinal TCRalpha and TCRbeta repertoire sequencing tracked T-cell clones expanding and contracting after mild COVID-19 in two donors. The cohort was made up of two young adult volunteers, one female and one male, who were previously healthy. Points the paper makes about the study in general: The study included only a couple of mild cases, and larger cohorts that include severe cases with pre-infection samples were judged to be necessary. Some responding clones were found in pre-infection memory, which suggests that pre-existing cross-reactive memory T cells took part in the SARS-CoV-2 response. Contracting CD4+ clones were found mainly in CM and EM memory subsets, while CD8+ clones were enriched in EMRA. Clones contracting from day 15 to 85 had balanced CD4/CD8 phenotypes, while a second wave expanding from day 15 to 37 was biased towards CD4+. The second-wave clones that peaked on day 37 were not confirmed to be SARS-CoV-2 specific.

Ficoll-Paque density gradient centrifugation was used to isolate PBMCs. On this clonotype: Its antigen remains unidentified. No clone much larger than this one lies a single base away; base qualities are absent.

The V and J ends are trimmed by 0 bases and 1 base, leaving 7 bases between them. Looking up the germline V gene yields CDR1 SGDLS and CDR2 YYNGEE. There are 14 amino acids in the CDR3, from cysteine to phenylalanine inclusive. CDR3 DNA is the only sequence kept; it has 42 bases, read in frame from the first base. TCRdb records Illumina NovaSeq 6000 as the sequencer. TCRalpha and TCRbeta cDNA libraries were constructed by 5'RACE with constant-segment primers, with sample barcodes and unique molecular identifiers being introduced. Trizol reagent was used to extract RNA from every sample. The libraries were amplified in two PCR steps, and the second step added a second sample barcode and Illumina TruSeq adapters. Sequencing of the libraries was done on an Illumina NovaSeq, producing 2 x 150 bp paired-end reads. The original pipeline was this. Demultiplexing of reads and collapsing into UMI-guided consensus sequences were performed with migec v1.2.7. With mixcr v2.1.11, UMI consensuses were aligned to TRA and TRB V and J templates and assembled into clonotypes. A clonotype was counted as expanded or contracted only when both edgeR and NoisET called the clonotype significant, with the noise models trained on biological replicates. edgeR calls used a false discovery rate-adjusted p below 0.01 and a log2 fold-change threshold of 1. As an exploratory analysis of dynamics, PCA with hierarchical clustering was applied to max-normalized trajectories of the 1000 most abundant clonotypes. The CD4 or CD8 phenotype of responding clones was assigned using the separately sequenced CD4+ and CD8+ repertoires. The public sequencing data were trimmed at Q25 with fastp and processed into clonotypes with MiXCR by TCRdb, which kept only in-frame beta chains. Merged by CDR3 protein, the rows form single entries marked with the most common genes and DNA. The V and J calls were not made by the authors but by TCRdb's processing. The sample records under 550,000 distinct CDR3 sequences, approximately 18% of which are singletons. The ten biggest clones cover around 12% of the sample.

The chain is made from TRBV9 and TRBJ1-1; perhaps TRBD1 is the D gene, with 5 bases matching. The sequencing sample was made of PBMCs or a T cell subset sorted from them (not recorded which). The receptor's source is an adult woman who had mild COVID-19 (a few samples of this study predate the infection). The sample titles of this study are shuffled in the database, so cell type and time point are left out; the donor was told from shared clones. The CDR3 is CASSVGGANTEAFF. The DNA is as follows: TGTGCCAGCAGCGTAGGTGGGGCGAACACTGAAGCTTTCTTT.